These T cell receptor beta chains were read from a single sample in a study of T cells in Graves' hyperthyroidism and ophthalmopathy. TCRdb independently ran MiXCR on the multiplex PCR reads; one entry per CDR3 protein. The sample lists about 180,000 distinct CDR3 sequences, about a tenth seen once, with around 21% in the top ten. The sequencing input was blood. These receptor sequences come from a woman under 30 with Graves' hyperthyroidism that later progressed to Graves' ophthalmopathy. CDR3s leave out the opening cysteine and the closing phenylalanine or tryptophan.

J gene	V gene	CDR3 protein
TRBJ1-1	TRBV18	ASSPPRQRNTEAF
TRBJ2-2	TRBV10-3	AISDYRGYAGELF
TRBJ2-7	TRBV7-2	ASSFGTANYEQY
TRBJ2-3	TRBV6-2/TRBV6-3	ASDRASATDTQY
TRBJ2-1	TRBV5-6	ASTISAGSVDEQF
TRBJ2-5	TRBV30	AWTGDRETQY
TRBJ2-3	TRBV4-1	ASSQINLISIDTQY
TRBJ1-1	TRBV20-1	SARIVGQGDTEAF
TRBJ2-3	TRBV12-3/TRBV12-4	ASTYGDTQY
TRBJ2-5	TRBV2	ASSDGGGAGETQY
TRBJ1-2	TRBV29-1	SVEDVGTGMGYT
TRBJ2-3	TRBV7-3	ASSKSGISTDTQY
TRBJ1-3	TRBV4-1	ASSQDRASGNTIY
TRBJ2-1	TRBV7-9	ASSSNEQF
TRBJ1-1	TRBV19	ASSMGGRTEAF
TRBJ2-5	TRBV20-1	SARTGGGGETQY
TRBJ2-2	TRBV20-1	SAGNTNTGELF
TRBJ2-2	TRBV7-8	ASSLAYFGEVSTGELF
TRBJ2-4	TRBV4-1	ASSQALAKNIQY
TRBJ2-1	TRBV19	ASSINKLGEQF
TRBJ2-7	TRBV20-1	SASNRGYEQY
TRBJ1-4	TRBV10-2	ASSLTGGYGEKLF
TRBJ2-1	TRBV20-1	SAAKVGGRAYNEQF
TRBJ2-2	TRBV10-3	AIRSRQGAGTGELF
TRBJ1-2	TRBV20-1	SAAQGGSNYGYT